The 31 T cell receptor beta chains below all came from one sample that was sequenced in a study of cytomegalovirus exposure and HLA in healthy donors. A multiplex PCR was run with 60 Vbeta primers and 13 Jbeta primers. The assay was immunoSEQ multiplex PCR, and TCRdb's table has in-frame clones only and misses some. This table has roughly 180,000 clones, 76% appearing once. Sequenced material: PBMCs. Source of these receptors: a woman aged 30 to 39 in good health and CMV-seropositive.

This rearrangement joins TRBV2 to TRBJ2-3, with TRBD2 as a possible D gene (6 bases). Germline CDR1 reads SNHLY; CDR2 reads FYNNEI. The CDR3 covers 14 residues. V was pared by 3 bases and J by 4 bases, with 11 bases between. The CDR3 DNA follows: TGTGCCAGCAGTGATCGGGAGCGGCCAGATACGCAGTATTTT. Protein: CASSDRERPDTQYF.

The V and J genes are TRBV9 and TRBJ2-3; 8 nucleotides align to TRBD2. The CDR3 is made up of 16 amino acids. J lost 2 bases, V lost 4 bases, and 9 bases had no gene match. Germline loops: CDR1 SGDLS, CDR2 YYNGEE. The CDR3 loop reads CASSTRDSGVTDTQYF. The CDR3 DNA is TGTGCCAGCAGCACCCGGGATAGCGGGGTCACAGATACGCAGTATTTT.

The chain has TRBV19 and TRBJ1-5; TRBD1 matches 10 bases. The trim removed 5 bases at V and 1 base at J, leaving 8 bases unmatched. The germline gives CDR1 LNHDA, CDR2 SQIVND (reference sequence). This CDR3 contains 17 residues. This CDR3 reads CASSARTGGGSNQPQHF. DNA of the CDR3: TGTGCCAGTAGTGCGCGGACAGGGGGTGGAAGCAATCAGCCCCAGCATTTT.

V gene TRBV30 combines with J gene TRBJ1-5, with a tentative D call TRBD1 (5 bases). The CDR3 contains 17 residues. The V end lost 4 bases, the J end lost 4 bases, and 23 bases lay between the germline ends. Per the germline V gene, CDR1 is GTSNPN and CDR2 is SVGIG (reference sequence). CDR3 sequence: CAWIPTGQGWWNQPQHF. The CDR3 region has the DNA TGTGCCTGGATCCCCACCGGGCAGGGATGGTGGAATCAGCCCCAGCATTTT.

This chain links TRBV7-2 with TRBJ1-1; 7 bases are a match to TRBD1. Per germline, CDR1 SGHTA and CDR2 FQGNSA. The V segment lost 5 bases and the J segment 3 bases; nucleotides outside the gene matches: 12. The CDR3 runs 16 residues. CDR3 in DNA: TGTGCCAGCAGCCCCCGACAGGGACTCGTTCACACTGAAGCTTTCTTT. Translation gives CASSPRQGLVHTEAFF. The full variable domain, with the rest looked up from reference TRBV7-2 and TRBJ1-1, is GAGVSQSPSNKVTEKGKDVELRCDPISGHTALYWYRQSLGQGLEFLIYFQGNSAPDKSGLPSDRFSAERTGGSVSTLTIQRTQQEDSAVYLCASSPRQGLVHTEAFFGQGTRLTVV.

The genes are TRBV7-8 and TRBJ2-7; 7 bases are a match to TRBD2. Trimming cost V 5 bases and J 3 bases; bases outside gene matches: 10. CDR1 and CDR2 (germline): SGHVS, FQNEAQ. The CDR3 consists of 15 residues. CDR3 in amino acids: CASSPGRLARYEQYF. DNA for the CDR3: TGTGCCAGCAGCCCCGGTCGACTAGCCCGCTACGAGCAGTACTTC.

This CDR3 is CASSSLDSLESSYNEQFF. CDR3 DNA: TGCGCCAGCAGCTCATTGGACAGTTTAGAATCCAGTTACAATGAGCAGTTCTTC. This chain connects TRBV5-1 to TRBJ2-1; a weak D match, TRBD1 (6 bases). V was shortened by 3 bases and J by 4 bases, with 23 bases between the two germline ends. The CDR3 has 18 residues. In germline, CDR1 is SGHRS, CDR2 YFSETQ.

The chain combines TRBV29-1 with TRBJ2-7; a weak D match, TRBD1 (7 bases). The V gene lost 3 bases and the J gene lost 2 bases, with 17 bases spanning the gap. CDR3 size: 15 residues. Germline loops: CDR1 SQVTM, CDR2 ANQGSEA. CDR3 DNA sequence: TGCAGCGTTGAGGGGGGACAGCTATCCCCCTACGAGCAGTACTTC. It codes for CSVEGGQLSPYEQYF.

The V call is TRBV2, the J call TRBJ1-3, with D tentatively TRBD1 (5 bases). Germline V gene sequence: CDR1 SNHLY, CDR2 FYNNEI. This CDR3 has 15 residues. The ends were cut back, 4 bases at V and 4 bases at J, with 14 bases in the middle. The CDR3 spells CASSVGQGGGNTIYF. The CDR3, as DNA: TGTGCCAGCAGTGTAGGGCAGGGAGGAGGAAACACCATATATTTT.

This clone was seen once. The rearrangement joins TRBV18 to TRBJ2-7; D is possibly TRBD1 (5 bases). V lost 2 bases to trimming and J lost 0 bases, with 11 bases between them. There are 15 residues in the CDR3. Germline V CDR1 and CDR2: KGHSH, LQKENI. CDR3 residues: CASSPGQGLSYEQYF. CDR3 nucleotide sequence: TGTGCCAGCTCACCAGGGCAGGGTCTCTCCTACGAGCAGTACTTC.

As concerns this clone: Germline and junction disagree at one end, which may indicate a read error. The chain combines TRBV5-1 with TRBJ2-5; D possibly corresponds to TRBD2 (5 bases). The J call is in doubt because the DNA end fits TRBJ2-7 better. This CDR3 spans 15 amino acids. Germline CDR1 is SGHRS and CDR2 is YFSETQ. The CDR3 sequence is CASSQLVGKRNEQYF. The CDR3 DNA is TGTGCCAGCAGCCAACTAGTGGGCAAGCGGAACGAGCAGTACTTC.

The J gene is TRBJ2-1, the V gene TRBV19; a weak D match, TRBD2 (5 bases). The CDR3 contains 15 residues. The germline CDR1 and CDR2 sequences are LNHDA and SQIVND (reference sequence). V lost 3 bases to trimming and J lost 5 bases, with 14 bases between them. CDR3 protein: CASSIRARGDNEQFF. CDR3 nucleotides: TGTGCCAGTAGTATTAGGGCCCGGGGTGACAATGAGCAGTTCTTC. Combining the CDR3 with reference TRBV19 and TRBJ2-1 gives the whole variable domain DGGITQSPKYLFRKEGQNVTLSCEQNLNHDAMYWYRQDPGQGLRLIYYSQIVNDFQKGDIAEGYSVSREKKESFPLTVTSAQKNPTAFYLCASSIRARGDNEQFFGPGTRLTVL.

In DNA, the CDR3 is TGTGCCAGCAGCGCCCCCAGGGGGCTGGGGGGTGGCTACACCTTC. Residues: CASSAPRGLGGGYTF. The chain links TRBV9 to TRBJ1-2; TRBD1 aligns across 8 bases. CDR1 and CDR2 from the germline V gene are SGDLS and YYNGEE. Trimming cost V 3 bases and J 7 bases; bases outside gene matches: 11. The length of the CDR3 is 15 residues. Using reference TRBV9 and TRBJ1-2 for the parts outside the CDR3, the full variable domain is DSGVTQTPKHLITATGQRVTLRCSPRSGDLSVYWYQQSLDQGLQFLIQYYNGEERAKGNILERFSAQQFPDLHSELNLSSLELGDSALYFCASSAPRGLGGGYTFGSGTRLTVV.

The chain employs TRBV4-3 and TRBJ1-5; TRBD1 might be the D (5 bases). With 2 bases removed from V and 6 bases from J, the gap between germline ends came to 32 bases. The CDR3 spans 21 residues. CDR1 is LGHNA and CDR2 is YSLEER in the germline V gene. CDR3 loop: CASSQQPPGGKGGIRSQPQHF. The CDR3 coding sequence is TGCGCCAGCAGCCAACAACCCCCCGGGGGTAAAGGAGGTATCCGATCTCAGCCCCAGCATTTT.

In this sample, this clone turned up once. The chain couples TRBV19 to TRBJ1-4, with unresolved D. This CDR3 is 12 amino acids long. Germline CDR1 reads LNHDA; CDR2 reads SQIVND (reference sequence). The germline V and J ends were trimmed by 7 bases and 6 bases, with 9 bases remaining between them. The CDR3 sequence is CASKEEDEKLFF. DNA for the CDR3: TGTGCCAGTAAGGAGGAGGATGAAAAACTGTTTTTT. The variable domain in full, completed from reference TRBV19 and TRBJ1-4, reads DGGITQSPKYLFRKEGQNVTLSCEQNLNHDAMYWYRQDPGQGLRLIYYSQIVNDFQKGDIAEGYSVSREKKESFPLTVTSAQKNPTAFYLCASKEEDEKLFFGSGTQLSVL.

The rearrangement links TRBV15 to TRBJ2-7; 10 bases line up with TRBD1. Germline CDR1 is LNHNV and CDR2 is YYDKDF (reference sequence). This CDR3 region has 13 residues. V was clipped by 6 bases and J by 3 bases; unmatched bases: 2. This chain's CDR3 is CATRGTGDYEQYF. CDR3 DNA sequence: TGTGCCACCAGAGGGACAGGGGACTACGAGCAGTACTTC. The full variable domain, in which reference TRBV15 and TRBJ2-7 provide the parts outside the CDR3, is DAMVIQNPRYQVTQFGKPVTLSCSQTLNHNVMYWYQQKSSQAPKLLFHYYDKDFNNEADTPDNFQSRRPNTSFCFLDIRSPGLGDTAMYLCATRGTGDYEQYFGPGTRLTVT.

The chain has TRBV21-1 and TRBJ1-1; the tabulated D call, TRBD1, remains unverified against the DNA. TRBV21-1 is shown as a pseudogene. The CDR3 is 18 residues long. CDR3 nucleotide sequence: TGTGCCAGCAGCAAAAATTCCCGGGACAGGGGACGGTTTGTTGAAGCTTTCTTT. Protein sequence: CASSKNSRDRGRFVEAFF.

In DNA, the CDR3 is TGCGCCAGCAGGGAGGGGATCACAGATACGCAGTATTTT. It codes for CASREGITDTQYF. This chain links TRBV5-1 with TRBJ2-3; tentatively, D is TRBD2 (6 bases). The CDR3 has 13 amino acids. Germline values: CDR1 SGHRS, CDR2 YFSETQ. Deletions cut 5 bases from V and 2 bases from J, with 9 bases between. The full variable domain, in which reference TRBV5-1 and TRBJ2-3 provide the parts outside the CDR3, is KAGVTQTPRYLIKTRGQQVTLSCSPISGHRSVSWYQQTPGQGLQFLFEYFSETQRNKGNFPGRFSGRQFSNSRSEMNVSTLELGDSALYLCASREGITDTQYFGPGTRLTVL.

The genes are TRBV30 and TRBJ2-5; the match to TRBD2 covers 9 bases. CDR3 length: 15 residues. J lost 3 bases, V lost 5 bases, and 10 bases had no gene match. The germline gives CDR1 GTSNPN, CDR2 SVGIG (reference sequence). The CDR3 nucleotides are TGTGCCTGGGGGCGGGGCGGGGGGGCCGAAGAGACCCAGTACTTC. Translating gives CAWGRGGGAEETQYF.

The chain carries TRBV11-2 and TRBJ2-2; the match to TRBD1 covers 9 bases. The CDR3 has 16 amino acids. Germline V gene lookup returns CDR1 SGHAT and CDR2 FQNNGV. The J segment lost 2 bases and the V segment lost 5 bases, leaving 6 bases of the junction unmatched. The CDR3 is CASSPPGQGNTGELFF. Written as DNA, the CDR3 is TGTGCCAGCAGCCCGCCGGGACAGGGCAACACCGGGGAGCTGTTTTTT.

Points on this clone: The junction shows a germline mismatch at one end, possibly a read error. This sample includes further DNA sequences coding for the same CDR3. The J gene is TRBJ2-2, the V gene TRBV18; 8 bases match TRBD1. Germline assignment: CDR1 KGHSH and CDR2 LQKENI. The CDR3 contains 17 residues. This CDR3 reads CASSPIPGQDRTGELFF. The CDR3, as DNA: TGTGCCAGCTCACCAATACCGGGACAGGACCGCACCGGGGAGCTATTTTTT.

The CDR3 DNA reads as TGTGCCACCAGCCTAGACAGGGGAAGCAATCAGCCCCAGCATTTT. This translates into CATSLDRGSNQPQHF. This rearrangement joins TRBV15 to TRBJ1-5, with 8 nucleotides matching TRBD1. The V gene's germline CDR1 is LNHNV and CDR2 YYDKDF (reference sequence). The J segment lost 1 base and the V segment lost 5 bases, leaving 4 bases of the junction unmatched. This CDR3 is built from 15 residues.

This chain connects TRBV6-1 to TRBJ2-7; 14 bases are shared with TRBD2. Germline CDR1 and CDR2: MNHNS and SASEGT. CDR3 length: 15 amino acids. V gave up 6 bases and J gave up 2 bases; unmatched junction bases: 3. CDR3: CASSGLAGGAYEQYF. The CDR3 nucleotides read TGTGCCAGCAGCGGACTAGCGGGGGGCGCCTACGAGCAGTACTTC.

Concerning this clone itself: The junction departs from germline at one end; a sequencing error may be responsible. The chain combines TRBV28 with TRBJ2-7; 8 bases line up with TRBD1. Germline-derived CDR1 and CDR2 are MDHEN and SYDVKM. The CDR3 contains 15 residues. The CDR3 nucleotides are TGTGCCAGCAGCCCGAGGGGACAGGTATTCTTCGCGGACGAGTTC. Amino acid sequence: CASSPRGQVFFADEF. Full variable domain (missing parts from reference TRBV28 and TRBJ2-7): DVKVTQSSRYLVKRTGEKVFLECVQDMDHENMFWYRQDPGLGLRLIYFSYDVKMKEKGDIPEGYSVSREKKERFSLILESASTNQTSMYLCASSPRGQVFFADEFGPGTRLTVT.

The table lists this clone with a few counts. J is TRBJ2-2 and V is TRBV7-3; 12 bases align to TRBD1. The germline V gene encodes CDR1 SGHTA and CDR2 FQGTGA. The CDR3 loop spans 16 amino acids. The junction had 8 bases not matched to a gene; V was cut back by 5 bases and J by 7 bases. The chain's CDR3 is CASSPSGTGGGGELFF. DNA for the CDR3: TGTGCCAGCAGCCCATCCGGGACAGGGGGCGGCGGGGAGCTGTTTTTT.

The chain combines TRBV10-3 with TRBJ2-2, with a possible D match to TRBD1 (5 bases). The germline V and J ends were trimmed by 2 bases and 5 bases, with 12 bases remaining between them. In germline, CDR1 is ENHRY, CDR2 SYGVKD. The CDR3 totals 15 residues. CDR3 in amino acids: CAISERGSPTGELFF. The DNA for the CDR3 is TGTGCCATCAGTGAGAGGGGTAGCCCAACCGGGGAGCTGTTTTTT.

CDR3 protein: CASSQGLGLEQYF. CDR3 nucleotide sequence: TGCGCCAGCAGCCAAGGGTTGGGGCTGGAGCAGTACTTC. V is TRBV4-3 and J is TRBJ2-7; possible D gene TRBD1, 5 bases. CDR3 length equals 13 residues. V was trimmed by 1 base and J by 7 bases, leaving 11 bases between them. Germline assignment: CDR1 LGHNA and CDR2 YSLEER.

V gene TRBV4-1 combines with J gene TRBJ2-2, with 7 positions matching TRBD2. CDR3 length equals 14 residues. The junction had 2 bases not matched to a gene; V was cut back by 1 base and J by 6 bases. The germline CDR1 and CDR2 sequences are MGHRA and YSYEKL. Here the CDR3 reads CASSQGLAPGELFF. The DNA of the CDR3 is TGCGCCAGCAGCCAAGGACTAGCCCCCGGGGAGCTGTTTTTT.

This CDR3 is CASSPWGRNQPQHF. The CDR3 DNA is TGTGCCAGCAGCCCGTGGGGGCGCAATCAGCCCCAGCATTTT. The genes are TRBV27 and TRBJ1-5; possibly TRBD1 for D (6 bases). CDR3 length: 14 residues. The germline V gene encodes CDR1 MNHEY and CDR2 SMNVEV (reference sequence). Trimming took off 6 bases at V and 2 bases at J, with 11 bases between the two ends.

There are a few counts of this clone. CDR3 amino acids: CASSLTGTNTGELFF. Here the CDR3 DNA reads TGTGCCAGCAGCTTGACAGGGACGAACACCGGGGAGCTGTTTTTT. The chain has TRBV7-3 and TRBJ2-2; TRBD1 matches 7 bases. This CDR3 region has 15 residues. From germline, CDR1 is SGHTA and CDR2 FQGTGA. Losses at the gene ends were 3 bases for V and 0 bases for J; bases not matched to a gene: 1.

The chain couples TRBV10-3 to TRBJ1-5; D is unresolved. The CDR3 loop spans 13 amino acids. The germline V and J ends were trimmed by 5 bases and 0 bases, with 5 bases remaining between them. Germline lookup yields CDR1 ENHRY and CDR2 SYGVKD. The CDR3 bases are TGTGCCATCAGTCCTTATAGCAATCAGCCCCAGCATTTT. Translated: CAISPYSNQPQHF.